A single sample gave rise to the 23 T cell receptor beta chains below, sequenced in a study of vaccination effects on CD4 cells after COVID-19. Antigens of these TCRs are unknown. TCRdb's table, derived via immunoSEQ multiplex PCR, lists solely in-frame clones and lacks some. The table lists some 69,000 clones, over 65% of them singletons. The culture ran for roughly ten days before CD4+ T cells were isolated. The vaccine given was either BNT162b2 or mRNA-1273, in two doses. Sequences were derived from CD4+ T cells from PBMCs cultured without peptide, sampled after COVID-19 vaccination. The receptors stem from a human donor who received a COVID-19 vaccine.

In this sample, this clone turned up a few times. The genes are TRBV7-2 and TRBJ1-5, with TRBD1 identical over 9 bases. V was pared by 5 bases and J by 5 bases, with 4 bases of the junction left unmatched. Germline CDR1 is SGHTA and CDR2 is FQGNSA. The CDR3 is made up of 14 amino acids. The CDR3 DNA sequence: TGTGCCAGCAGCCGCACAGGGGGCGATCAGCCCCAGCATTTT. It translates to CASSRTGGDQPQHF.

The chain uses TRBV5-6 and TRBJ2-2, with 8 bases matching TRBD1. Trimming removed 2 bases from V and 1 base from J; junction bases left unmatched: 4. CDR3 size: 16 residues. Germline V gives CDR1 SGHDT, CDR2 YYEEEE. The CDR3 protein is CASSFMGQVNTGELFF. The CDR3 DNA is TGTGCCAGCAGCTTTATGGGACAGGTGAACACCGGGGAGCTGTTTTTT.

The chain links TRBV19 to TRBJ2-5, with D possibly being TRBD1 or TRBD2 (5 bases each). The V end lost 2 bases, the J end lost 7 bases, and 14 bases lay between the germline ends. Germline V gives CDR1 LNHDA, CDR2 SQIVND (reference sequence). This CDR3 is built from 14 residues. The CDR3 reads CASSISGRRGTQYF. The CDR3 nucleotides are TGTGCCAGTAGTATATCGGGACGCCGCGGGACCCAGTACTTC.

This CDR3 reads CASSLQGMSQETQYF. The CDR3 DNA is TGCGCCAGCAGCTTGCAGGGGATGAGTCAAGAGACCCAGTACTTC. This chain connects TRBV5-1 to TRBJ2-5, with D tentatively TRBD1 (6 bases). This CDR3 contains 15 residues. V was trimmed by 1 base and J by 2 bases, leaving 12 bases between them. Germline CDR1 is SGHRS and CDR2 is YFSETQ.

The V call is TRBV2, the J call TRBJ1-6; D not resolved. Germline CDR1 and CDR2: SNHLY and FYNNEI. The CDR3 loop spans 15 amino acids. Trimming removed 2 bases at V and 7 bases at J, with 12 bases between. Here the CDR3 DNA reads TGTGCCAGCAGTGAATATCAGAAATCCAATTCACCCCTCCACTTT. Its translation is CASSEYQKSNSPLHF.

The chain combines TRBV5-8 with TRBJ2-7; 7 nucleotides agree with TRBD1. There are 12 residues in the CDR3. Germline lookup yields CDR1 SGHTS and CDR2 YDEGEE. V shed 0 bases and J 6 bases; nucleotides not matched to a gene: 0. Here the CDR3 DNA reads TGTGCCAGCAGCTTGGACAGGGGCGAGCAGTACGTC. Translation: CASSLDRGEQYV.

The rearrangement links TRBV12-3 or TRBV12-4 to TRBJ1-5; D possibly corresponds to TRBD1 (5 bases). The CDR3 has 13 amino acids. V lost 2 bases to trimming and J lost 7 bases, with 9 bases between them. The CDR3: CASSLLGDQPQHF. CDR3 DNA: TGTGCCAGCAGTTTATTAGGGGACCAGCCCCAGCATTTT.

The rearrangement uses TRBV19 and TRBJ2-1; no firm D call. The CDR3 runs to 12 residues. Deletions cut 5 bases from V and 15 bases from J, with 17 bases between. The germline V gene encodes CDR1 LNHDA and CDR2 SQIVND (reference sequence). This chain's CDR3 is CASSRSGDRLFF. Written as DNA, the CDR3 is TGTGCCAGTAGTCGGAGTGGGGATAGACTGTTCTTC.

This clone was picked up a small number of times. The chain employs TRBV30 and TRBJ2-5; maybe TRBD1 (5 bases). The CDR3 has 12 residues. V was trimmed by 0 bases and J by 4 bases, leaving 6 bases between them. The germline V gene encodes CDR1 GTSNPN and CDR2 SVGIG (reference sequence). The CDR3 DNA is TGTGCCTGGAGTGTAAGGGGAGAGACCCAGTACTTC. Its translation is CAWSVRGETQYF.

CDR3 nucleotides: TGTGCCAGTAGTCCGACCCAGACCAACTCCTACAATGAGCAGTTCTTC. Residues: CASSPTQTNSYNEQFF. The rearrangement links TRBV19 to TRBJ2-1; no firm D call. CDR1 is LNHDA, CDR2 SQIVND, per germline (reference sequence). This CDR3 spans 16 amino acids. V was trimmed by 5 bases and J by 0 bases, leaving 14 bases between them.

This chain joins TRBV5-5 and TRBJ2-7, with 7 nucleotides matching TRBD1. The V gene's germline CDR1 is SGHKS and CDR2 YYEKEE (reference sequence). The length of the CDR3 is 13 residues. Trimming at V came to 4 bases and at J to 5 bases, leaving 6 bases not matched to a gene. The CDR3 DNA is TGTGCCAGCAGCGACAGGGTGGGGCACGAGCAGTACGTC. Its protein product is CASSDRVGHEQYV.

This clone was detected only a few times. CDR3 sequence (DNA): TGCAGTGCTCCCTCAGGAAACACCATATATTTT. It specifies CSAPSGNTIYF. This chain links TRBV20-1 with TRBJ1-3; D unresolved. CDR1 DFQATT and CDR2 SNEGSKA come from the germline V gene (reference sequence). V was cut by 5 bases and J by 4 bases, with 6 bases left in between. This CDR3 has 11 residues.

This chain links TRBV28 with TRBJ1-4, with D maybe TRBD1 (6 bases). Trimming left V 4 bases short and J 4 bases short, with 13 bases between. The CDR3 has 15 residues. The germline gives CDR1 MDHEN, CDR2 SYDVKM. The CDR3 DNA reads TGTGCCAGCAGTTACGGACAGTCCAATAATGAAAAACTGTTTTTT. The encoded protein is CASSYGQSNNEKLFF.

This clone came up a few times. In nucleotides, the CDR3 is TGTGCCAGCAGTTACCTGACAGGGGTGAACACTGAAGCTTTCTTT. As protein: CASSYLTGVNTEAFF. The chain links TRBV6-5 to TRBJ1-1; 8 bases match TRBD1. Germline CDR1 and CDR2: MNHEY and SVGAGI. The CDR3 is 15 residues long. With 2 bases clipped from V and 0 bases from J, the junction kept 2 bases outside the gene matches.

The chain links TRBV24-1 to TRBJ1-1; TRBD1 matches 9 bases. Unmatched junction bases numbered 2, after V lost 0 bases and J lost 7 bases. The CDR3 spans 14 residues. Germline loops: CDR1 KGHDR, CDR2 SFDVKD. The CDR3 DNA is TGTGCCACCAGTGATTTGGGGGACAGGGATGAAGCTTTCTTT. Translating it yields CATSDLGDRDEAFF.

This clone was picked up one time. The chain joins TRBV6-1 to TRBJ2-4, with 7 nucleotides matching TRBD2. Per germline, CDR1 MNHNS and CDR2 SASEGT. CDR3 length: 16 residues. Germline trimming cut 4 bases from V and 0 bases from J; bases unmatched to any gene: 6. The CDR3 coding sequence is TGTGCCAGCAGTGGCACTCGGGGGGTAGCCAAAAACATTCAGTACTTC. This gives the protein CASSGTRGVAKNIQYF.

The chain employs TRBV10-1 and TRBJ2-1, with TRBD2 identical over 12 bases. V lost 6 bases, J lost 8 bases, and 14 bases stayed unmatched. CDR3 length equals 17 residues. Germline assignment: CDR1 WNHNN and CDR2 SYGVQD (reference sequence). The CDR3 region has the DNA TGCGCCAGCAGGGGACGGGACACACTAGCGGGGGGTTATGAGCAGTTCTTC. It translates to CASRGRDTLAGGYEQFF.

The rearrangement links TRBV10-3 to TRBJ2-5; TRBD2 might be the D (5 bases). Deletions cut 10 bases from V and 0 bases from J, with 6 bases between. The CDR3 consists of 11 residues. From germline, CDR1 is ENHRY and CDR2 SYGVKD. CDR3 DNA sequence: TGTGCCACGGGAAACCAAGAGACCCAGTACTTC. This sequence encodes CATGNQETQYF.

The chain employs TRBV24-1 and TRBJ1-5; D might be TRBD1 (5 bases). This CDR3 comprises 15 residues. CDR1 and CDR2 (germline): KGHDR, SFDVKD. V was cut by 3 bases and J by 4 bases, with 12 bases left in between. In DNA form, the CDR3 reads TGTGCCACCAGTGATAATGCCTGGGGGAATCAGCCCCAGCATTTT. Protein sequence: CATSDNAWGNQPQHF.

The CDR3 loop reads CASSYDLRGHGYTF. CDR3 DNA: TGTGCCAGCAGTTACGATCTGCGGGGGCACGGCTACACCTTC. The genes are TRBV6-5 and TRBJ1-2; a weak D match, TRBD1 (6 bases). Trimming left V 2 bases short and J 8 bases short, with 15 bases between. CDR1 is MNHEY, CDR2 SVGAGI, per germline. CDR3 length equals 14 residues.

V and J are TRBV5-1 and TRBJ2-3; D is unclear. The CDR3 is 15 residues long. The ends were cut back, 3 bases at V and 5 bases at J, with 16 bases in the middle. Germline V lookup: CDR1 SGHRS, CDR2 YFSETQ. CDR3 protein: CASSSTGSAKDTQYF. The CDR3 DNA reads TGCGCCAGCAGCTCCACCGGGTCGGCGAAAGATACGCAGTATTTT.

The V gene is TRBV25-1, the J gene TRBJ2-2, with D perhaps TRBD2 (5 bases). The V gene lost 3 bases and the J gene lost 6 bases, with 14 bases spanning the gap. CDR3 length equals 15 residues. Germline V gives CDR1 MGHDK, CDR2 SYGVNS. For the CDR3, the DNA is TGTGCCAGCAGTGATTTTTCGAGGAGGCCCGGGGAGCTGTTTTTT. Protein: CASSDFSRRPGELFF.

In its sample, this clone was seen a few times. The chain combines TRBV27 with TRBJ1-2; D is undetermined. Germline-derived CDR1 and CDR2 are MNHEY and SMNVEV (reference sequence). This CDR3 comprises 17 residues. Trimming shortened V by 5 bases and J by 3 bases, and 22 bases separated the two germline ends. The CDR3 protein is CASSAMGSAGFDYGYTF. The DNA of the CDR3 is TGTGCCAGCAGTGCTATGGGGTCTGCGGGATTCGACTATGGCTACACCTTC.